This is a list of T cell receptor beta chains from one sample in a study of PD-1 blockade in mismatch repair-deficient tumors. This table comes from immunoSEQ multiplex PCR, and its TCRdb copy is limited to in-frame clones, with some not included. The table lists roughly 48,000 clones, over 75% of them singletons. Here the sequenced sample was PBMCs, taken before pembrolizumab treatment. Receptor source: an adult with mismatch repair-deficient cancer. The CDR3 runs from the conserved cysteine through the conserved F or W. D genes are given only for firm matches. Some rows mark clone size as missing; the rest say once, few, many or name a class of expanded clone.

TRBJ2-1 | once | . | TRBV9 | CASSVGGSTYNEQFF | TGTGCCAGCAGCGTAGGGGGGAGTACCTACAATGAGCAGTTCTTC
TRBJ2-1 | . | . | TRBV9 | CASSVDANEQFF | TGTGCCAGCAGCGTAGATGCGAATGAGCAGTTCTTC
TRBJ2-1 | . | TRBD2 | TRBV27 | CASSSGKSSYNEQFF | TGTGCCAGCAGTAGCGGGAAAAGCTCCTACAATGAGCAGTTCTTC
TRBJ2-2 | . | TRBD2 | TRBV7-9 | CASSLPGEGLDTGELFF | TGTGCCAGCAGTTTACCCGGGGAGGGGCTCGACACCGGGGAGCTGTTTTTT
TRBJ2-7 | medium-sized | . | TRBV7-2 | CASSLETGLIYEQYF | TGTGCCAGCAGCTTAGAAACAGGGCTTATCTACGAGCAGTACTTC
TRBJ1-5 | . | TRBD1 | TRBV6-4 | CASSGQGFTQRNQPQHF | TGTGCCAGCAGTGGACAGGGGTTTACGCAGAGAAACCAGCCCCAGCATTTT
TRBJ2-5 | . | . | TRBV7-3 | CASSRVGFQETQYF | TGTGCCAGCAGTAGAGTGGGGTTCCAAGAGACCCAGTACTTC
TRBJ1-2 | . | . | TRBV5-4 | CASTPGGAPRYGYTF | TGTGCCAGCACTCCGGGGGGGGCCCCCCGCTATGGCTACACCTTC
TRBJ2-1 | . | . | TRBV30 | CACQGCEQFF | TGTGCCTGCCAGGGGTGTGAGCAGTTCTTC
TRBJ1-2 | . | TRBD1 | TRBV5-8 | CASRGLRQGSYTF | TGTGCCAGCAGGGGTCTAAGACAGGGAAGCTACACCTTC
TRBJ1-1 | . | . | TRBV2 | CASTEGYTEAFF | TGTGCCAGCACTGAGGGGTACACTGAAGCTTTCTTT
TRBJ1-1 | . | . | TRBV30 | CAWRGVTEAFF | TGTGCCTGGCGGGGGGTCACTGAAGCTTTCTTT
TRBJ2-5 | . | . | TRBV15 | CATSSALGASGQTQYF | TGTGCCACCAGCAGCGCCCTCGGGGCCTCGGGTCAGACCCAGTACTTC
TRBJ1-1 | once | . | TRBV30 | CAGTRDSNTEAFF | TGTGCCGGGACCCGGGACTCCAACACTGAAGCTTTCTTT
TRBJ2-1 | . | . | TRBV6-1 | CASIKGGMNEQFF | TGTGCCAGCATAAAGGGAGGTATGAATGAGCAGTTCTTC
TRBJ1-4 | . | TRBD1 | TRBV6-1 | CASSASRDRETGVRNEKLFF | TGTGCCAGCAGTGCCTCCCGGGACAGGGAGACGGGAGTAAGAAACGAAAAACTGTTTTTT
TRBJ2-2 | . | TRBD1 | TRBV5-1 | CASSRGQGAWTGELFF | TGCGCCAGCAGCAGGGGTCAGGGGGCATGGACCGGGGAGCTGTTTTTT
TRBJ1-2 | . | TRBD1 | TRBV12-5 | CASGFSRDRGFYGYTF | TGTGCTAGCGGTTTTTCGCGGGACAGGGGTTTCTATGGCTACACCTTC
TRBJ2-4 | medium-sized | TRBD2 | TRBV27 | CASSRAGDRIQYF | TGTGCCAGCAGTAGGGCGGGAGATAGAATTCAGTACTTC
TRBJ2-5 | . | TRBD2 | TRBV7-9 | CASSLTSGSFETQYF | TGTGCCAGCAGCCTCACTAGCGGGAGTTTCGAGACCCAGTACTTC
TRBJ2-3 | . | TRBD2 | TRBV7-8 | CASSFTSLAGATDTQYF | TGTGCCAGCAGCTTCACCTCCCTAGCGGGAGCCACAGATACGCAGTATTTT
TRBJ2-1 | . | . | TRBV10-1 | CASSPSLQVNEQFF | TGCGCCAGCAGCCCTAGTCTCCAGGTCAATGAGCAGTTCTTC
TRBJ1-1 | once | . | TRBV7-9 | CASSSPRLEAFF | TGTGCCAGCAGCTCTCCGCGGCTGGAAGCTTTCTTT
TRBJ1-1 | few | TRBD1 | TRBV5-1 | CASSWEQGQANTEAFF | TGCGCCAGCAGCTGGGAACAGGGACAGGCGAACACTGAAGCTTTCTTT
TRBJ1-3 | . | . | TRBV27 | CASRGHLSGNTIYF | TGTGCCAGTAGAGGACATCTCTCTGGAAACACCATATATTTT
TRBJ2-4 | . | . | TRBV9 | CASSLSRDRENIQYF | TGTGCCAGCAGCCTCTCCCGGGACCGCGAAAACATTCAGTACTTC